The 15 T cell receptor beta chains below were found in one sample sequenced in a study of neoadjuvant anti-PD-1 for oral cavity cancer (dated by TCRdb to the early 2020s). Receptor amplification or capture employed the immunoSEQ multiplex PCR assay. This immuneACCESS table, as held by TCRdb, lists in-frame sequences with V and J called but not all clones. Of the missing ones, under half trace to an unresolved V gene in checked studies; the others have no known cause. This sample is represented by around 13,000 clones; 67% of them were singletons. In total, the top ten clones hold approximately 2.8% of the sample. Interpreted using the paper, the time point label stands for: after neoadjuvant nivolumab, at surgical resection. The input for sequencing was PBMCs, taken after nivolumab (anti-PD-1) treatment. The receptors originated from a person aged 40 to 85 with oral cavity squamous cell carcinoma.

This clone appeared a single time. The chain couples TRBV7-2 to TRBJ2-7; D call uncertain. Germline V gives CDR1 SGHTA, CDR2 FQGNSA. The V and J ends lost 5 bases and 6 bases respectively, with 14 bases between them. This CDR3 spans 13 amino acids. In DNA, the CDR3 is TGTGCCAGCAGCGGGGTCTCACCGCCCGAGCAGTACTTC. Protein sequence: CASSGVSPPEQYF.

V gene TRBV11-2 combines with J gene TRBJ2-3; 7 nucleotides match TRBD1. The V gene end was trimmed by 3 bases and the J gene end by 4 bases; junction bases not matched to a gene: 7. The CDR3 is 15 residues long. The germline gives CDR1 SGHAT, CDR2 FQNNGV. Here the CDR3 DNA reads TGTGCCAGCAGCTTTGGGCCACAGGGGCCAGATACGCAGTATTTT. Translation gives CASSFGPQGPDTQYF.

This chain links TRBV6-1 with TRBJ2-7; the D gene could be TRBD1 or TRBD2 (7 bases each). Deletions cut 5 bases from V and 3 bases from J, with 17 bases between. Looked up from germline, CDR1 is MNHNS and CDR2 is SASEGT. The CDR3 spans 15 residues. CDR3: CASSLQGRAGYEQYF. The CDR3 nucleotides read TGTGCCAGCAGTCTACAGGGGAGGGCCGGCTACGAGCAGTACTTC.

The V and J genes are TRBV27 and TRBJ2-7, with a tentative D call TRBD1 (6 bases). In germline, CDR1 is MNHEY, CDR2 SMNVEV (reference sequence). The CDR3 has 15 residues. V lost 5 bases and J 6 bases, leaving 20 bases between the germline ends. In DNA, the CDR3 is TGTGCCAGCAGTAGGGGCCGGCTAGGGGGAAGCGAGCAGTACTTC. Its translation is CASSRGRLGGSEQYF.

In this sample, this clone turned up a few times. The gene calls are TRBV5-4 and TRBJ1-3; D ambiguous. The germline V and J ends were trimmed by 2 bases and 0 bases, with 3 bases remaining between them. The CDR3 is 13 residues long. Germline values: CDR1 SGHNT, CDR2 YYREEE (reference sequence). CDR3 nucleotide sequence: TGTGCCAGCAGCTTTTTCTCTGGAAACACCATATATTTT. Its translation is CASSFFSGNTIYF.

This clone has a handful of counts. J is TRBJ2-1 and V is TRBV4-2; D remains unclear. This CDR3 region has 15 residues. V was trimmed by 0 bases and J by 4 bases, leaving 10 bases between them. CDR1 is LGHNA, CDR2 YNFKEQ, per germline. The CDR3 is CASSQETYGYNEQFF. CDR3 DNA: TGTGCCAGCAGCCAAGAAACCTACGGTTACAATGAGCAGTTCTTC.

This chain joins TRBV2 and TRBJ2-7; D is possibly TRBD1 or TRBD2 (5 bases each). Trimming stripped 11 bases from V and 3 bases from J, with 17 bases between. CDR1 is SNHLY, CDR2 FYNNEI, per germline. The CDR3 length is 13 residues. CDR3 sequence reads: CAGHRDGVYEQYF. The CDR3 DNA reads as TGTGCCGGCCATCGGGACGGGGTCTACGAGCAGTACTTC.

The chain uses TRBV5-4 and TRBJ2-1, with TRBD1 matching 8 bases. The CDR3 runs to 15 residues. Germline V gives CDR1 SGHNT, CDR2 YYREEE (reference sequence). V gave up 3 bases and J gave up 7 bases; unmatched junction bases: 9. Here the CDR3 reads CASSWPQGADNEQFF. The CDR3 region has the DNA TGTGCCAGCAGCTGGCCCCAGGGGGCGGATAATGAGCAGTTCTTC.

The rearrangement uses TRBV19 and TRBJ1-5; D gene ambiguous. Germline V lookup: CDR1 LNHDA, CDR2 SQIVND (reference sequence). Trimming took off 6 bases at V and 6 bases at J, with 15 bases between the two ends. The CDR3 is made up of 14 amino acids. The CDR3 spells CASRTGSLGQPQHF. CDR3 bases: TGTGCCAGTAGAACGGGTTCCCTCGGTCAGCCCCAGCATTTT.

The chain has TRBV7-3 and TRBJ2-3; D is perhaps TRBD2 (5 bases). The CDR3 loop spans 13 amino acids. The V and J ends lost 1 base and 7 bases respectively, with 9 bases between them. Germline V gene data show CDR1 as SGHTA and CDR2 as FQGTGA. CDR3 sequence: CASSLIRENTQYF. DNA for the CDR3: TGTGCCAGCAGCTTAATCCGGGAAAATACGCAGTATTTT.

The chain is built from TRBV30 and TRBJ1-3, with a possible D match to TRBD1 (5 bases). The CDR3 consists of 16 residues. V lost 3 bases and J 0 bases, leaving 15 bases between the germline ends. Germline V gene sequence: CDR1 GTSNPN, CDR2 SVGIG (reference sequence). The CDR3 is CAWSGRGSYSGNTIYF. As DNA, the CDR3 is TGTGCCTGGAGCGGTAGGGGATCCTACTCTGGAAACACCATATATTTT. The full variable domain, with the rest looked up from reference TRBV30 and TRBJ1-3, is SQTIHQWPATLVQPVGSPLSLECTVEGTSNPNLYWYRQAAGRGLQLLFYSVGIGQISSEVPQNLSASRPQDRQFILSSKKLLLSDSGFYLCAWSGRGSYSGNTIYFGEGSWLTVV.

The chain couples TRBV28 to TRBJ1-2; D remains unclear. V was clipped by 2 bases and J by 4 bases, with 8 bases between them. This CDR3 spans 13 amino acids. Per germline, CDR1 MDHEN and CDR2 SYDVKM. The CDR3 region has the DNA TGTGCCAGCAGTTTAGACCGGCGCTATGGCTACACCTTC. Protein: CASSLDRRYGYTF.

The J gene is TRBJ1-2, the V gene TRBV12-5, with D maybe TRBD1 (5 bases). There are 18 residues in the CDR3. The V gene's germline CDR1 is LGHNT and CDR2 FRNRAP. V dropped 0 bases and J dropped 0 bases, with 17 bases sitting between them. The CDR3 DNA reads TGTGCTAGTGGTTTGGTACTTGAAGGGGCACGAGCTAACTATGGCTACACCTTC. Translating gives CASGLVLEGARANYGYTF.

V is TRBV28 and J is TRBJ2-1; 10 bases fit TRBD1. The CDR3 sequence is 14 residues long. Germline V CDR1 and CDR2: MDHEN, SYDVKM. V gave up 5 bases and J gave up 10 bases; unmatched junction bases: 8. The CDR3 DNA is TGTGCCAGCAGTGAAACGGGACAGGGGAGAGAGCAGTTCTTC. It codes for CASSETGQGREQFF.

This clone has more than one count but fewer than ten. This rearrangement joins TRBV29-1 to TRBJ2-5, with D uncertain. Germline V gene sequence: CDR1 SQVTM, CDR2 ANQGSEA. Trimming removed 5 bases at V and 5 bases at J, with 15 bases between. This CDR3 comprises 13 residues. The DNA of the CDR3 is TGCAGCGTTTCCGTGGCCCCGCGGGAGACCCAGTACTTC. It yields the protein CSVSVAPRETQYF. The full variable domain, in which reference TRBV29-1 and TRBJ2-5 provide the parts outside the CDR3, is SAVISQKPSRDICQRGTSLTIQCQVDSQVTMMFWYRQQPGQSLTLIATANQGSEATYESGFVIDKFPISRPNLTFSTLTVSNMSPEDSSIYLCSVSVAPRETQYFGPGTRLLVL.